The clone carrying this TCR beta chain occurred many times. Since a much larger clone is just one base distant, this may be a read error. The source of the sample is a study of blood T cells in healthy people across ages. Primed by a sample-barcoded 5' primer and a J-beta primer mix, a second PCR proceeded for roughly 7 to 12 cycles. Each cDNA was tagged by a template-switch adaptor containing 12 random nucleotides. TCRdb independently ran MiXCR on the 5' RACE reads; one entry per CDR3 protein. Among 630,000 or so distinct CDR3 sequences listed, about 32% were seen once. CDR3 size: 14 residues. Per germline, CDR1 SGHRS and CDR2 YFSETQ. J lost 7 bases, V lost 3 bases, and 10 bases had no gene match.

The rearrangement uses TRBV5-1 and TRBJ2-7, with TRBD1 matching 7 bases. The source of this sequence is a woman of 80 years or more in good health. Sequencing input: blood. The DNA for the CDR3 is TGCGCCAGCAGCTGGGGACAGCCCCCTATGGAGCAGTACTTC. Protein: CASSWGQPPMEQYF.